This passage covers 27 T cell receptor beta chains from one sample sequenced in a study of blood T cell repertoires in COVID-19. This table comes from immunoSEQ multiplex PCR, and its TCRdb copy is limited to in-frame clones, with some not included. The data contain approximately 300,000 clones, 65% to 85% of them singletons. Material for sequencing was peripheral blood. These receptors all stem from a woman aged 45-60 years with acute or convalescent COVID-19.

The chain is built from TRBV19 and TRBJ2-3, with 8 nucleotides matching TRBD2. Germline values: CDR1 LNHDA, CDR2 SQIVND (reference sequence). This CDR3 contains 16 residues. J lost 6 bases, V lost 5 bases, and 13 bases had no gene match. The CDR3 DNA reads TGTGCCAGTAGTGCAAAGAGCGGGAGTAGCTTGGATACGCAGTATTTT. Translation gives CASSAKSGSSLDTQYF.

This rearrangement joins TRBV4-1 to TRBJ2-3, with D possibly TRBD2 on 6 matching bases. Trimming took off 8 bases at V and 0 bases at J, with 18 bases between the two ends. Looked up from germline, CDR1 is MGHRA and CDR2 is YSYEKL. This CDR3 spans 16 amino acids. As DNA, the CDR3 is TGCGCCAGCGACCGGACCCTCGGAGGGAGCACAGATACGCAGTATTTT. It yields the protein CASDRTLGGSTDTQYF.

The chain uses TRBV20-1 and TRBJ1-1, with D unresolved. CDR1 and CDR2 from the germline V gene are DFQATT and SNEGSKA (reference sequence). The CDR3 length is 11 residues. V was shortened by 5 bases and J by 10 bases, with 14 bases between the two germline ends. The CDR3 loop reads CSAPRLALAFF. The CDR3 DNA is TGCAGTGCTCCACGACTGGCCCTAGCTTTCTTT.

This clone was recorded once. V and J are TRBV6-4 and TRBJ1-2; D is unresolved. V lost 0 bases to trimming and J lost 4 bases, with 9 bases between them. CDR1 is MRHNA and CDR2 is SNTAGT in the germline V gene. This CDR3 region has 14 residues. CDR3 sequence (DNA): TGTGCCAGCAGTGACTCCCCAGTTCTCTATGGCTACACCTTC. Protein sequence: CASSDSPVLYGYTF.

This clone has a single count. The chain carries TRBV24-1 and TRBJ2-1; 10 positions agree with TRBD1. The germline V gene encodes CDR1 KGHDR and CDR2 SFDVKD. The J segment lost 12 bases and the V segment lost 3 bases, leaving 10 bases of the junction unmatched. This CDR3 spans 15 amino acids. This chain's CDR3 is CATSDPGTGVQGQFF. The CDR3 DNA reads as TGTGCCACCAGTGATCCCGGGACAGGGGTTCAGGGGCAGTTCTTC.

The chain recombines TRBV7-9 with TRBJ1-1; D unclear. V shed 0 bases and J shed 3 bases, with 11 bases lying between them. The CDR3 has 15 amino acids. Germline CDR1 SEHNR, CDR2 FQNEAQ (reference sequence). The CDR3 DNA is TGTGCCAGCAGCTTAGCCGCGATCCTATACACTGAAGCTTTCTTT. It specifies CASSLAAILYTEAFF.

The V and J genes are TRBV10-3 and TRBJ2-7; the match to TRBD2 covers 7 bases. V gave up 3 bases and J gave up 5 bases; unmatched junction bases: 7. There are 14 residues in the CDR3. Germline V lookup: CDR1 ENHRY, CDR2 SYGVKD. CDR3 in amino acids: CAISDPAGPHEQYF. CDR3 in DNA: TGTGCCATCAGTGATCCAGCGGGGCCCCACGAGCAGTACTTC.

The chain is built from TRBV11-3 and TRBJ2-1, with TRBD2 matching 9 bases. The V and J ends lost 6 bases and 2 bases, in that order; junction bases with no gene match: 5. The CDR3 contains 15 residues. The V gene's germline CDR1 is SGHNT and CDR2 YENEEA. The CDR3 here is CASSLRGGPYNEQFF. The DNA for the CDR3 is TGTGCCAGCAGTCTGCGGGGGGGACCCTACAATGAGCAGTTCTTC.

V usage is TRBV6-5 and J usage is TRBJ2-3; D unclear. The CDR3 has 15 residues. Per the germline V gene, CDR1 is MNHEY and CDR2 is SVGAGI. V was clipped by 2 bases and J by 4 bases, with 13 bases between them. For the CDR3, the DNA is TGTGCCAGCAGTTACGTCTTTACAAACGCAGATACGCAGTATTTT. Protein sequence: CASSYVFTNADTQYF.

The chain recombines TRBV6-5 with TRBJ1-1, with 8 bases identical to TRBD1. The CDR3 contains 13 residues. In germline, CDR1 is MNHEY, CDR2 SVGAGI. V was clipped by 7 bases and J by 3 bases; unmatched bases: 4. This chain's CDR3 is CASTGTGYTEAFF. CDR3 DNA sequence: TGTGCCAGCACCGGGACAGGTTACACTGAAGCTTTCTTT.

J is TRBJ2-1 and V is TRBV7-2, with D possibly matching TRBD1 (5 bases). This CDR3 region has 13 residues. Per germline, CDR1 SGHTA and CDR2 FQGNSA. V was shortened by 5 bases and J by 10 bases, with 15 bases between the two germline ends. DNA for the CDR3: TGTGCCAGCAGCACCCGACAGAACGACGAGCAGTTCTTC. Translation: CASSTRQNDEQFF.

This chain joins TRBV7-9 and TRBJ2-3; D is unclear. This CDR3 is built from 16 residues. Trimming shortened V by 5 bases and J by 5 bases, and 20 bases separated the two germline ends. Germline loops: CDR1 SEHNR, CDR2 FQNEAQ (reference sequence). The CDR3: CASSMAPLRVGDTQYF. CDR3 DNA sequence: TGTGCCAGCAGCATGGCCCCCCTCCGGGTTGGAGATACGCAGTATTTT. The full variable domain, its missing parts supplied by reference TRBV7-9 and TRBJ2-3, is DTGVSQNPRHKITKRGQNVTFRCDPISEHNRLYWYRQTLGQGPEFLTYFQNEAQLEKSRLLSDRFSAERPKGSFSTLEIQRTEQGDSAMYLCASSMAPLRVGDTQYFGPGTRLTVL.

V usage is TRBV18 and J usage is TRBJ1-5; D is perhaps TRBD1 (6 bases). The CDR3 covers 14 residues. Germline lookup yields CDR1 KGHSH and CDR2 LQKENI. V was pared by 2 bases and J by 4 bases, with 9 bases between. CDR3 sequence reads: CASSPARGNQPQHF. CDR3 DNA: TGTGCCAGCTCACCAGCCAGGGGAAATCAGCCCCAGCATTTT. The full variable domain, its missing parts supplied by reference TRBV18 and TRBJ1-5, is NAGVMQNPRHLVRRRGQEARLRCSPMKGHSHVYWYRQLPEEGLKFMVYLQKENIIDESGMPKERFSAEFPKEGPSILRIQQVVRGDSAAYFCASSPARGNQPQHFGDGTRLSIL.

In this sample, this clone turned up once. The V and J genes are TRBV7-8 and TRBJ2-7, with 9 bases identical to TRBD2. V shed 5 bases and J 7 bases; nucleotides not matched to a gene: 15. The CDR3 is made up of 16 amino acids. CDR1 and CDR2 from the germline V gene are SGHVS and FQNEAQ. CDR3 sequence: CASSQPGGSGSIEQYF. CDR3 coding DNA: TGTGCCAGCAGCCAACCCGGGGGTAGCGGGAGTATTGAGCAGTACTTC.

The chain employs TRBV3-1 (or the pseudogene TRBV3-2) and TRBJ2-7; 8 nucleotides align to TRBD1. J gave up 0 bases and V 2 bases, and 6 bases lay outside the gene matches. Germline-derived CDR1 and CDR2 are LGHDT and YNNKEL (reference sequence). The CDR3 loop spans 16 amino acids. The CDR3 sequence: CASSQSGQVSSYEQYV. In DNA form, the CDR3 reads TGTGCCAGCAGCCAATCGGGACAGGTAAGCTCCTACGAGCAGTACGTC.

Only one count was recorded for this clone. Other DNA sequences in this sample translate to the same CDR3. V is TRBV5-1 and J is TRBJ2-1; D possibly corresponds to TRBD2 (5 bases). The CDR3 runs to 15 residues. V gave up 0 bases and J gave up 0 bases, with 7 bases separating them. Germline CDR1 and CDR2: SGHRS and YFSETQ. The CDR3 sequence: CASSLVAGSYNEQFF. CDR3 coding DNA: TGCGCCAGCAGCTTGGTCGCGGGCTCCTACAATGAGCAGTTCTTC.

The chain has TRBV3-1 (or the pseudogene TRBV3-2) and TRBJ2-7, with 8 bases that match TRBD2. V trimming: 2 bases; J trimming: 2 bases; junction bases outside the gene matches: 5. Germline CDR1 reads LGHDT; CDR2 reads YNNKEL (reference sequence). The CDR3 is 15 amino acids. The CDR3 coding sequence is TGTGCCAGCAGCCAAATCCTAGCGGGTCCCTACGAGCAGTACTTC. This sequence encodes CASSQILAGPYEQYF.

The chain carries TRBV30 and TRBJ2-7; perhaps TRBD2 as D (6 bases). This CDR3 comprises 15 residues. With 3 bases removed from V and 7 bases from J, the gap between germline ends came to 22 bases. The germline V gene has CDR1 GTSNPN and CDR2 SVGIG (reference sequence). The chain's CDR3 is CAWRPQGGGFREQYV. CDR3 coding DNA: TGTGCCTGGAGGCCTCAGGGTGGAGGGTTTCGGGAGCAGTACGTC.

The chain carries TRBV7-3 and TRBJ2-1, with D perhaps matching TRBD2 (6 bases). The V and J ends lost 0 bases and 0 bases respectively, with 9 bases between them. Per germline, CDR1 SGHTA and CDR2 FQGTGA. The CDR3 covers 16 residues. DNA of the CDR3: TGTGCCAGCAGCTTAACAGCGACTAGCTCCTACAATGAGCAGTTCTTC. This encodes CASSLTATSSYNEQFF.

The CDR3 sequence: CSVDRGGRTEAFF. CDR3 DNA sequence: TGCAGCGTCGACCGCGGCGGGAGGACTGAAGCTTTCTTT. The rearrangement joins TRBV29-1 to TRBJ1-1; D ambiguous. Trimming shortened V by 6 bases and J by 5 bases, and 16 bases separated the two germline ends. Germline CDR1 is SQVTM and CDR2 is ANQGSEA. This CDR3 spans 13 amino acids. The full variable domain, completed using reference TRBV29-1 and TRBJ1-1, is SAVISQKPSRDICQRGTSLTIQCQVDSQVTMMFWYRQQPGQSLTLIATANQGSEATYESGFVIDKFPISRPNLTFSTLTVSNMSPEDSSIYLCSVDRGGRTEAFFGQGTRLTVV.

The chain uses TRBV7-9 and TRBJ1-5, with D hard to call. CDR1 and CDR2 from the germline V gene are SEHNR and FQNEAQ (reference sequence). This CDR3 is 15 amino acids long. V lost 2 bases, J lost 1 base, and 9 bases lay in between. The CDR3 bases are TGTGCCAGCAGCTTATCCACCGGGAGCAATCAGCCCCAGCATTTT. Translated, it gives CASSLSTGSNQPQHF. The full variable domain, with the rest looked up from reference TRBV7-9 and TRBJ1-5, is DTGVSQNPRHKITKRGQNVTFRCDPISEHNRLYWYRQTLGQGPEFLTYFQNEAQLEKSRLLSDRFSAERPKGSFSTLEIQRTEQGDSAMYLCASSLSTGSNQPQHFGDGTRLSIL.

This sequence joins TRBV29-1 and TRBJ2-3; D ambiguous. The V gene lost 3 bases and the J gene lost 0 bases, with 7 bases spanning the gap. From germline, CDR1 is SQVTM and CDR2 ANQGSEA. The CDR3 is 13 amino acids. The CDR3 protein is CSVDPGSTDTQYF. The CDR3 region has the DNA TGCAGCGTTGATCCAGGAAGCACAGATACGCAGTATTTT.

The J gene is TRBJ2-1, the V gene TRBV27, with 10 positions matching TRBD2. The CDR3 has 15 amino acids. The germline CDR1 and CDR2 sequences are MNHEY and SMNVEV (reference sequence). Trimming at V came to 5 bases and at J to 8 bases, leaving 9 bases not matched to a gene. Here the CDR3 reads CASSPISGRLDEQFF. DNA of the CDR3: TGTGCCAGCAGTCCCATTAGCGGGAGGTTAGATGAGCAGTTCTTC.

The chain has TRBV21-1 and TRBJ2-1; whether TRBD2, the table's D call, matches the DNA was not checked. TRBV21-1 is given as a pseudogene. This CDR3 contains 13 residues. For the CDR3, the DNA is TGTGCCAGCAGCAAAGCGGGACTCAAAAAGGAGTTCTTC. As protein: CASSKAGLKKEFF.

The V call is TRBV2, the J call TRBJ2-5, with D possibly being TRBD1 (5 bases). CDR3 length: 13 residues. CDR1 is SNHLY, CDR2 FYNNEI, per germline. The V gene lost 6 bases and the J gene lost 1 base, with 9 bases spanning the gap. The CDR3 spells CASRGRGQETQYF. CDR3 nucleotide sequence: TGTGCCAGCAGGGGAAGGGGCCAAGAGACCCAGTACTTC.

V usage is TRBV25-1 and J usage is TRBJ1-1; possible D gene TRBD1, 5 bases. With 7 bases removed from V and 1 base from J, the gap between germline ends came to 10 bases. Germline V gene lookup returns CDR1 MGHDK and CDR2 SYGVNS. This CDR3 is 13 amino acids long. The CDR3 protein is CASTRRGNTEAFF. CDR3 DNA: TGTGCCAGCACCAGAAGGGGGAACACTGAAGCTTTCTTT.

The chain combines TRBV14 with TRBJ1-2, with 7 bases lining up with TRBD1. V was clipped by 6 bases and J by 4 bases; unmatched bases: 11. The CDR3 sequence is 15 residues long. Germline lookup yields CDR1 SGHDN and CDR2 FVKESK. CDR3 sequence: CASSSAPGGGYGYTF. As DNA, the CDR3 is TGTGCCAGCAGTTCCGCCCCAGGGGGAGGCTATGGCTACACCTTC.